This T cell receptor (beta chain) emerged from a study of Graves' ophthalmopathy and Graves' hyperthyroidism. 10 ml of fresh blood yielded the PBMCs by density gradient. In its sample, this clonotype was seen many times. Scientists amplified the TCR beta CDR3 regions from RNA transcripts. An opening RT-PCR round employed HTBI primers and preceded a second-round multiplex PCR. TCRdb ran MiXCR on the multiplex PCR reads and lists one entry per CDR3 protein. The sample lists roughly 480,000 distinct CDR3 sequences, around 14% occurring once. This CDR3 is built from 15 residues. Trimming took off 6 bases at V and 4 bases at J, with 15 bases between the two ends. Looked up from germline, CDR1 is MNHNS and CDR2 is SASEGT.

This sequence joins TRBV6-1 and TRBJ2-2; D call uncertain. The TCR sequence derives from a woman under 40 with Graves' ophthalmopathy. Material for sequencing was blood. The DNA for the CDR3 is TGTGCCAGCAGCCCGCTACTTATTTTCACCGGGGAGCTGTTTTTT. Residues: CASSPLLIFTGELFF.